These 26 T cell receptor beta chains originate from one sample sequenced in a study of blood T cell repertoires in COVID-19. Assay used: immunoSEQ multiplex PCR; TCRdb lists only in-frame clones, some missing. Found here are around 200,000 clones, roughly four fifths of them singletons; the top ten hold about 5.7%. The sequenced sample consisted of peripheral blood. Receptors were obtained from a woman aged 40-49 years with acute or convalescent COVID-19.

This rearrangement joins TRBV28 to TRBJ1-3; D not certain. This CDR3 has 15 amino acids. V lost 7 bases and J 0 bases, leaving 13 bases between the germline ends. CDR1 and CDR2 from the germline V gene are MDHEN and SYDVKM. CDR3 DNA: TGTGCCAGCATGGAGACCCCGAGCTCTGGAAACACCATATATTTT. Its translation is CASMETPSSGNTIYF.

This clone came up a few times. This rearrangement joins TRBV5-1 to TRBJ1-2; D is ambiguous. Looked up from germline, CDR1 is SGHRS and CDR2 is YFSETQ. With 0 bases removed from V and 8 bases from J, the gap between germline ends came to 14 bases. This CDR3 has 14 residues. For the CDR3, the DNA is TGCGCCAGCAGCTTGGTGTCGGGATCAGGCGGCTACACCTTC. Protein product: CASSLVSGSGGYTF.

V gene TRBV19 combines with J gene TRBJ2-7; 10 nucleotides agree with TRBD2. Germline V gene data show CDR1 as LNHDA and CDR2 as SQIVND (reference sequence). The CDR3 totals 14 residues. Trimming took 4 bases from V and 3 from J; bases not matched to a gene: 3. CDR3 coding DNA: TGTGCCAGTAGTACGGCTAGCGGGAGCTACGAGCAGTACTTC. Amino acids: CASSTASGSYEQYF. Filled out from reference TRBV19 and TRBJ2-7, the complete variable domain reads DGGITQSPKYLFRKEGQNVTLSCEQNLNHDAMYWYRQDPGQGLRLIYYSQIVNDFQKGDIAEGYSVSREKKESFPLTVTSAQKNPTAFYLCASSTASGSYEQYFGPGTRLTVT.

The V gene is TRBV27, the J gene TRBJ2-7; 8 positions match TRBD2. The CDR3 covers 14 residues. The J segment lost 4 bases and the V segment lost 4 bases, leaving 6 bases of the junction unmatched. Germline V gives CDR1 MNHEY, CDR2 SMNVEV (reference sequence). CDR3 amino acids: CASSSSGSRYEQYF. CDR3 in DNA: TGTGCCAGCAGTTCTAGCGGGTCTAGATACGAGCAGTACTTC.

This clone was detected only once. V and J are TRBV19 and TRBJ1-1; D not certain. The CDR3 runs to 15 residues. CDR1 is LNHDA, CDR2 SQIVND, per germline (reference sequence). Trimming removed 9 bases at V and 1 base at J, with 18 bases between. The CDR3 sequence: CASSLFGEKNTEAFF. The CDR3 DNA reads TGTGCCAGCTCCTTGTTCGGGGAAAAGAACACTGAAGCTTTCTTT.

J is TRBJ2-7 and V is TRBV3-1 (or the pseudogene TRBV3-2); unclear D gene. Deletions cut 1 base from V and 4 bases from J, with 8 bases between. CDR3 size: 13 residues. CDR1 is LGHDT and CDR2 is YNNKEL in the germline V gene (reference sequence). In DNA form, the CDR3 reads TGTGCCAGCAGCCAAGCCGGAGTTTACGAGCAGTACTTC. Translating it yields CASSQAGVYEQYF.

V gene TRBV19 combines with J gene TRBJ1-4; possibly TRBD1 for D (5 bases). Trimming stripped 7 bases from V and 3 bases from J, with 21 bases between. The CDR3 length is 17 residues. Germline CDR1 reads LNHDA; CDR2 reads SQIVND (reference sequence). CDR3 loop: CASNPRGGFASNEKLFF. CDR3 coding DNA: TGTGCCAGTAATCCGAGGGGAGGATTCGCCTCTAATGAAAAACTGTTTTTT.

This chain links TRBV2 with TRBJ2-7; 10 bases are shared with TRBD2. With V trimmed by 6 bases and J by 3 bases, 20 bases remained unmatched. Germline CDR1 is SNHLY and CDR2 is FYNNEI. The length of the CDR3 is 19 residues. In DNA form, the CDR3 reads TGTGCCAGCAGCCCAGACGATCTCGCCCCTAGCGGGAGCTTCTACGAGCAGTACTTC. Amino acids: CASSPDDLAPSGSFYEQYF.

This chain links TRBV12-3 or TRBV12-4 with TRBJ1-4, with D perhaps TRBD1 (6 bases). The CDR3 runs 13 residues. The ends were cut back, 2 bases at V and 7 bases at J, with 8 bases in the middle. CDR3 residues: CASSLSRGEKLFF. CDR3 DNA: TGTGCCAGCAGTTTATCCAGGGGTGAAAAACTGTTTTTT.

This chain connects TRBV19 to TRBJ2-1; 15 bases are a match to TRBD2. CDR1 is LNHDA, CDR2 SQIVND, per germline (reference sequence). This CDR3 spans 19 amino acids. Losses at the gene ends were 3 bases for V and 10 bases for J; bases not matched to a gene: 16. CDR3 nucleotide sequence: TGTGCCAGTAGTATCCGGACTAGCGGGGGGGTCGGAGTTCTCATCGAGCAGTTCTTC. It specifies CASSIRTSGGVGVLIEQFF. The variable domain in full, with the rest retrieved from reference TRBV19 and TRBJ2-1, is DGGITQSPKYLFRKEGQNVTLSCEQNLNHDAMYWYRQDPGQGLRLIYYSQIVNDFQKGDIAEGYSVSREKKESFPLTVTSAQKNPTAFYLCASSIRTSGGVGVLIEQFFGPGTRLTVL.

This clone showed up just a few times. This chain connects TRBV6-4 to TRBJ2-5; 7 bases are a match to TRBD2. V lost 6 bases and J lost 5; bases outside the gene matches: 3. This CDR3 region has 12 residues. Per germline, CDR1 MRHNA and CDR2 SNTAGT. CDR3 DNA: TGTGCCAGCAGGACTAGCCGGGAGACCCAGTACTTC. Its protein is CASRTSRETQYF.

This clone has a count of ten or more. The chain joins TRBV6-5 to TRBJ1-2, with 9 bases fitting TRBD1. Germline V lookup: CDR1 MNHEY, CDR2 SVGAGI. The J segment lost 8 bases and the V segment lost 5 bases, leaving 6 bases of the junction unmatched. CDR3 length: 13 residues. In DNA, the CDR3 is TGTGCCAGCAGTCCAGGGACAGGGTACGGCTACACCTTC. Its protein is CASSPGTGYGYTF.

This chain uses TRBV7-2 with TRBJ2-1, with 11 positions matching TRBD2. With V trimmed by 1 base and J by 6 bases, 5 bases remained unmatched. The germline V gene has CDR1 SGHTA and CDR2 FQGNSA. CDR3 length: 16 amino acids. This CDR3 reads CASSLVSLAGGNEQFF. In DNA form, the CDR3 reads TGTGCCAGCAGCTTAGTGTCCCTAGCGGGGGGCAATGAGCAGTTCTTC.

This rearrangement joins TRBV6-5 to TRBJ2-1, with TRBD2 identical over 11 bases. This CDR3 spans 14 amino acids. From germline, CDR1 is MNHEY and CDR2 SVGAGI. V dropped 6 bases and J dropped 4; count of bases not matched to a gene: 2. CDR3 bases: TGTGCCAGCAGGAGACTAGCGGGGTACAATGAGCAGTTCTTC. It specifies CASRRLAGYNEQFF.

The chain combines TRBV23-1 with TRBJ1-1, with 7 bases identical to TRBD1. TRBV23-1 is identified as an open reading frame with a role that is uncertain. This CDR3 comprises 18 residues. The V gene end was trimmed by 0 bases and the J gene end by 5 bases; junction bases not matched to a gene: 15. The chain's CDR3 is CASSQSHRQGREGTEAFF. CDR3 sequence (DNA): TGCGCCAGCAGTCAATCCCATCGACAGGGCAGGGAAGGAACTGAAGCTTTCTTT.

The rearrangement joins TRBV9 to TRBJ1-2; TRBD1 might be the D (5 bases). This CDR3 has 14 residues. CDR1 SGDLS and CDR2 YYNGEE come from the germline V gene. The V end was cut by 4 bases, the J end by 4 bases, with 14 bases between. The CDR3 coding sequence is TGTGCCAGCAGCTCAGGGCCCTGGGGCTATGGCTACACCTTC. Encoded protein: CASSSGPWGYGYTF.

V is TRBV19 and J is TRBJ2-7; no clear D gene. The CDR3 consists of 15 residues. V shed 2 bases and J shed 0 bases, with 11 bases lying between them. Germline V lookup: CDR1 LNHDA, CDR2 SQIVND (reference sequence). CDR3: CASSISGRSSYEQYF. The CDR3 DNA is TGTGCCAGTAGTATAAGTGGGCGTAGCTCCTACGAGCAGTACTTC. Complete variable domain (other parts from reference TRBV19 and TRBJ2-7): DGGITQSPKYLFRKEGQNVTLSCEQNLNHDAMYWYRQDPGQGLRLIYYSQIVNDFQKGDIAEGYSVSREKKESFPLTVTSAQKNPTAFYLCASSISGRSSYEQYFGPGTRLTVT.

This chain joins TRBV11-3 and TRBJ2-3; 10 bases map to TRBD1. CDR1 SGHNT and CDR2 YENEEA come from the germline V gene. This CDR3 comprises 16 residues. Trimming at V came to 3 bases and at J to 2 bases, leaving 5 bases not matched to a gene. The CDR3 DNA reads TGTGCCAGCAGCTTGGGGACAGGGGCGATCACAGATACGCAGTATTTT. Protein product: CASSLGTGAITDTQYF.

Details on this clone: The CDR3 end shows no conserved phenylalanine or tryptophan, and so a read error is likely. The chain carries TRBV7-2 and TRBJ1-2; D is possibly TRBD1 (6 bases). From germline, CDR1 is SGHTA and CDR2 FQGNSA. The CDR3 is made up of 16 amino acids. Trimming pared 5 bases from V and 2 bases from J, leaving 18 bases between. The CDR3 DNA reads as TGTGCCAGCAGCCCTTCCAAACAGGGCTGGAACTATGGCTACACCCTC. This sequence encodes CASSPSKQGWNYGYTL.

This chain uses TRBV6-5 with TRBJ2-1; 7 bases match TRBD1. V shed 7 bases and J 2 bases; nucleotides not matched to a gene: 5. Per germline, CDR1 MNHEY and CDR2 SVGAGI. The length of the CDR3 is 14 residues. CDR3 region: CASKGQMPYNEQFF. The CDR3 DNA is TGTGCCAGCAAGGGACAGATGCCCTACAATGAGCAGTTCTTC.

The CDR3 loop reads CASRGVVENNEQFF. The CDR3 DNA sequence: TGTGCCAGTAGAGGAGTAGTAGAGAACAATGAGCAGTTCTTC. The chain recombines TRBV19 with TRBJ2-1; D is unresolved. Germline CDR1 LNHDA, CDR2 SQIVND (reference sequence). The ends were cut back, 6 bases at V and 5 bases at J, with 14 bases in the middle. The CDR3 covers 14 residues.

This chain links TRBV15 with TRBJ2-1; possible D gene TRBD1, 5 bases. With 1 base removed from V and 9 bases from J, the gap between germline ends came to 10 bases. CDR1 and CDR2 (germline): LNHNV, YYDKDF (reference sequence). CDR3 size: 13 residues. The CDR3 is CATSRGQGIEQFF. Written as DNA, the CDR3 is TGTGCCACCAGCAGAGGTCAGGGTATTGAGCAGTTCTTC.

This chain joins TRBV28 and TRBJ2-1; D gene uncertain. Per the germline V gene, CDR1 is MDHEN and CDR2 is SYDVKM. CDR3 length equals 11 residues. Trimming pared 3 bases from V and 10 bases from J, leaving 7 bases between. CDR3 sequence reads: CASSFSWEQFF. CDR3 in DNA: TGTGCCAGCAGTTTTAGTTGGGAGCAGTTCTTC.

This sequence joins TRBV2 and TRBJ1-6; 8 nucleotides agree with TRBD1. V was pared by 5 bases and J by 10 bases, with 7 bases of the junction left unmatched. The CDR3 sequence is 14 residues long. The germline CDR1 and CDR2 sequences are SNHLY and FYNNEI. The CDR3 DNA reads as TGTGCCAGCAGTCCTGACAGGGGTCGGTCACCCCTCCACTTT. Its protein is CASSPDRGRSPLHF.

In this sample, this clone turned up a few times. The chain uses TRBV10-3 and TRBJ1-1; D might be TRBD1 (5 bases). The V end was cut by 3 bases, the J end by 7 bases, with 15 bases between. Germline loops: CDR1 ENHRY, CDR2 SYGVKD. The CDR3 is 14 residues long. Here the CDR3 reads CAISEVGGLVEAFF. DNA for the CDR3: TGTGCCATCAGTGAAGTGGGGGGACTGGTTGAAGCTTTCTTT.

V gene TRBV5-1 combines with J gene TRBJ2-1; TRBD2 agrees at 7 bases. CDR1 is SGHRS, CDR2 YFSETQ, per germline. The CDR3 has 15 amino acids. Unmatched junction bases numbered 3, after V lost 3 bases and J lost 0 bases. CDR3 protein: CASSYSGTSYNEQFF. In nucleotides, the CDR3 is TGCGCCAGCAGCTACAGCGGGACCTCCTACAATGAGCAGTTCTTC.